This paragraph covers one T cell receptor beta chain sequence. This entry is derived from a study of blood T cell repertoires in COVID-19. In the study overall: Spain, Italy and the United States supplied samples that represented acute and convalescent COVID-19. T cells, B-cell-depleted T cells, or PBMCs provided the cDNA or gDNA that served as material.

In the source study's methods: Reference gene primer amplification in the assay estimated nucleated cell counts. Measured with immunoSEQ multiplex PCR; TCRdb has only the in-frame clones, and not every one. That table furnishes V, J and clone size, whereas the DNA furnished D and trimming. The sample shows about 230,000 clones, about nine tenths of them seen only once. The clonotype was recovered from a woman in her sixties or seventies with acute or convalescent COVID-19. Sequencing was performed on peripheral blood.

The DNA of the CDR3 is TGTGCCAGCTCACCATCCACGACTCTAGCCAAAAACATTCAGTACTTC. It translates to CASSPSTTLAKNIQYF. This chain joins TRBV18 and TRBJ2-4, with D hard to call. The CDR3 runs 16 residues. Trimming took 2 bases from V and 0 from J, leaving 11 bases between them. Germline V lookup: CDR1 KGHSH, CDR2 LQKENI.